The 14 T cell receptor beta chains below were found in one sample sequenced in a study of CD4+ T cells in melanoma. Clones were sequenced by immunoSEQ multiplex PCR, and TCRdb holds only the in-frame ones, with some missing. The profile shows roughly 54,000 clones, roughly 89% of them singletons. Sequenced input: peripheral blood. The receptors come from a human donor with melanoma.

V and J are TRBV27 and TRBJ1-6; D uncertain. This CDR3 comprises 14 residues. The V end lost 3 bases, the J end lost 9 bases, and 12 bases lay between the germline ends. Germline loops: CDR1 MNHEY, CDR2 SMNVEV (reference sequence). In DNA form, the CDR3 reads TGTGCCAGCAGTTTTGAGTCCCTTACTTCACCCCTCCACTTT. Translating it yields CASSFESLTSPLHF.

V usage is TRBV7-9 and J usage is TRBJ1-6; a possible D gene is TRBD1 (5 bases). CDR1 and CDR2 from the germline V gene are SEHNR and FQNEAQ (reference sequence). The V end was cut by 4 bases, the J end by 8 bases, with 12 bases between. The CDR3 spans 14 residues. The CDR3 loop is CASSSRDIYSPLHF. The CDR3 DNA reads TGTGCCAGCAGCTCCAGGGATATCTATTCACCCCTCCACTTT.

This chain links TRBV6-5 with TRBJ1-4; D is undetermined. This CDR3 spans 15 amino acids. With 6 bases removed from V and 0 bases from J, the gap between germline ends came to 11 bases. Germline loops: CDR1 MNHEY, CDR2 SVGAGI. CDR3 bases: TGTGCCAGCAGAGCCGTCCTTGCAACTAATGAAAAACTGTTTTTT. Its protein is CASRAVLATNEKLFF.

The chain carries TRBV11-2 and TRBJ1-4; 9 bases agree with TRBD1. The CDR3 runs to 14 residues. In germline, CDR1 is SGHAT, CDR2 FQNNGV. V lost 5 bases and J lost 8; bases outside the gene matches: 6. As DNA, the CDR3 is TGTGCCAGCAGCCCCAGGACAGGGGCCGAAAAACTGTTTTTT. It specifies CASSPRTGAEKLFF.

This clone showed up just once. The chain recombines TRBV5-1 with TRBJ2-3, with 8 positions matching TRBD1. Trimming took 4 bases from V and 0 from J; bases not matched to a gene: 16. Looked up from germline, CDR1 is SGHRS and CDR2 is YFSETQ. This CDR3 is 19 amino acids long. As DNA, the CDR3 is TGCGCCAGCAGCATTTGGCCAGGGACAGGTGGAACTAGCACAGATACGCAGTATTTT. Its translation: CASSIWPGTGGTSTDTQYF.

J is TRBJ1-5 and V is TRBV4-1; D gene uncertain. The CDR3 is 15 amino acids. V lost 5 bases and J 7 bases, leaving 18 bases between the germline ends. Germline V gene sequence: CDR1 MGHRA, CDR2 YSYEKL. The CDR3 protein is CASSGPGYVDQPQHF. The CDR3, as DNA: TGCGCCAGCAGCGGACCGGGTTACGTGGACCAGCCCCAGCATTTT.

The rearrangement joins TRBV14 to TRBJ1-6; tentative D call: TRBD1 (6 bases). The length of the CDR3 is 18 residues. CDR1 and CDR2 (germline): SGHDN, FVKESK. V lost 5 bases and J lost 0, with 17 bases in between. CDR3 DNA sequence: TGTGCCAGCAGCTTACCTTCGACAGGCGGCTCCTATAATTCACCCCTCCACTTT. This gives the protein CASSLPSTGGSYNSPLHF. Based on the CDR3 plus reference TRBV14 and TRBJ1-6, the full variable domain is EAGVTQFPSHSVIEKGQTVTLRCDPISGHDNLYWYRRVMGKEIKFLLHFVKESKQDESGMPNNRFLAERTGGTYSTLKVQPAELEDSGVYFCASSLPSTGGSYNSPLHFGNGTRLTVT.

V gene TRBV5-1 combines with J gene TRBJ1-4; no reliable D call. V shed 4 bases and J shed 4 bases, with 8 bases lying between them. Germline V gene sequence: CDR1 SGHRS, CDR2 YFSETQ. The CDR3 covers 13 residues. The CDR3 reads CASSPDYNEKLFF. The CDR3 DNA reads as TGCGCCAGCAGCCCGGATTATAATGAAAAACTGTTTTTT.

This clone was recorded a few times. The chain joins TRBV20-1 to TRBJ1-4; D gene ambiguous. Germline CDR1 DFQATT, CDR2 SNEGSKA (reference sequence). The V end lost 3 bases, the J end lost 5 bases, and 4 bases lay between the germline ends. The CDR3 is 11 amino acids. CDR3 sequence reads: CSASKNEKLFF. In DNA form, the CDR3 reads TGCAGTGCTAGTAAGAATGAAAAACTGTTTTTT.

V usage is TRBV4-2 and J usage is TRBJ1-3; TRBD1 agrees at 7 bases. Germline CDR1 LGHNA, CDR2 YNFKEQ. There are 17 residues in the CDR3. V lost 2 bases to trimming and J lost 2 bases; unmatched junction nucleotides: 9. The CDR3 region is CASSQPHAGTAGNTIYF. CDR3 in DNA: TGTGCCAGCAGCCAACCTCACGCCGGGACAGCTGGAAACACCATATATTTT.

The rearrangement joins TRBV18 to TRBJ2-2; TRBD1 aligns across 8 bases. The CDR3 totals 14 residues. V shed 8 bases and J 2 bases; nucleotides not matched to a gene: 4. In germline, CDR1 is KGHSH, CDR2 LQKENI. Here the CDR3 DNA reads TGTGCCAGCACCACAGGGGGTAACACCGGGGAGCTGTTTTTT. It is translated as CASTTGGNTGELFF.

The chain links TRBV30 to TRBJ1-2, with 7 bases that match TRBD1. The CDR3 spans 12 residues. After removal of 5 bases from V and 11 bases from J, the junction contained 11 bases not matched to a gene. Germline V gene lookup returns CDR1 GTSNPN and CDR2 SVGIG (reference sequence). The CDR3 nucleotides read TGTGCCTGGGACCAGCAGACAGGGCTTTACACCTTC. It encodes CAWDQQTGLYTF.

The chain carries TRBV10-1 and TRBJ2-7; perhaps TRBD1 as D (6 bases). Germline CDR1 WNHNN, CDR2 SYGVQD (reference sequence). Trimming took 4 bases from V and 0 from J, leaving 16 bases between them. The CDR3 contains 16 residues. CDR3 sequence reads: CASSGHRDRSSYEQYF. The CDR3 DNA sequence: TGCGCCAGCAGTGGGCACAGGGATAGGAGCTCCTACGAGCAGTACTTC.

This chain joins TRBV6-5 and TRBJ1-2, with D maybe TRBD1 (5 bases). V was trimmed by 10 bases and J by 0 bases, leaving 15 bases between them. The CDR3 totals 14 residues. Germline CDR1 reads MNHEY; CDR2 reads SVGAGI. Here the CDR3 DNA reads TGTGCCATCACCGGGGGAGAGTCTAACTATGGCTACACCTTC. Its protein product is CAITGGESNYGYTF.